This T cell receptor beta chain is drawn from a study of T cells after posttransplantation cyclophosphamide. The germline V gene encodes CDR1 SGHTA and CDR2 FQGTGA. V was trimmed by 4 bases and J by 2 bases, leaving 12 bases between them. The length of the CDR3 is 15 residues. This clone has ten or more counts. As yet, its antigen is unknown. General study points: Donor-recipient repertoire similarity was low at 1-2 months, rising over year one.

Only in-frame clones appear in the TCRdb table, and some are missing; sequencing was by immunoSEQ multiplex PCR. The record shows 25,000 to 30,000 clones for this sample, with no singletons present. The sequence was obtained from a man aged 50 to 60 in good health, CMV-negative, and a related stem cell transplant donor. The sequenced material came from PBMCs. The chain joins TRBV7-3 to TRBJ2-1; no reliable D call. Here the CDR3 reads CASSSSRAPYNEQFF. CDR3 sequence (DNA): TGTGCCAGCAGCTCTTCCCGCGCCCCCTACAATGAGCAGTTCTTC.